Following are 10 T cell receptor beta chains from one sample sequenced in a study of cytotoxic CD8 clonotypes in ibrutinib-treated CLL. The assay was immunoSEQ multiplex PCR, and TCRdb's table has in-frame clones only and misses some. The sample carries roughly 250,000 clones, less than 75% recorded once. The input for sequencing was PBMCs, taken after 24 months of ibrutinib treatment. These receptors all stem from a human donor with chronic lymphocytic leukemia.

This clone was detected a few times. The chain is built from TRBV19 and TRBJ1-3; D remains unclear. V was trimmed by 8 bases and J by 4 bases, leaving 9 bases between them. This CDR3 has 12 residues. Germline CDR1 reads LNHDA; CDR2 reads SQIVND (reference sequence). The CDR3 nucleotides are TGTGCCAGTCCCCGTCCGGGAAACACCATATATTTT. It is translated as CASPRPGNTIYF. Looking up the rest from reference TRBV19 and TRBJ1-3 gives the full variable domain: DGGITQSPKYLFRKEGQNVTLSCEQNLNHDAMYWYRQDPGQGLRLIYYSQIVNDFQKGDIAEGYSVSREKKESFPLTVTSAQKNPTAFYLCASPRPGNTIYFGEGSWLTVV.

The chain carries TRBV6-4 and TRBJ2-2, with D uncertain. Between the trimmed V and J ends, which lost 0 bases and 5 bases, there was a span of 7 bases. From germline, CDR1 is MRHNA and CDR2 SNTAGT. CDR3 length: 14 residues. CDR3 protein: CASSDSGTTGELFF. CDR3 bases: TGTGCCAGCAGTGACTCGGGTACAACCGGGGAGCTGTTTTTT.

The V gene is TRBV6-5, the J gene TRBJ1-5; a possible D gene is TRBD1 (6 bases). V was trimmed by 8 bases and J by 4 bases, leaving 18 bases between them. The CDR3 loop spans 15 amino acids. From germline, CDR1 is MNHEY and CDR2 SVGAGI. The CDR3 DNA reads TGTGCCAGCGCGGGGGGGCGAGGGAATAATCAGCCCCAGCATTTT. Translated: CASAGGRGNNQPQHF.

The rearrangement joins TRBV25-1 to TRBJ2-7; no clear D gene. This CDR3 region has 13 residues. The germline gives CDR1 MGHDK, CDR2 SYGVNS. V lost 1 base, J lost 6 bases, and 10 bases lay in between. The DNA for the CDR3 is TGTGCCAGCAGTGAATCCTTCGCCGCCGAGCAGTACTTC. Protein product: CASSESFAAEQYF.

This rearrangement joins TRBV6-5 to TRBJ2-7; D unclear. The CDR3 spans 13 residues. Per the germline V gene, CDR1 is MNHEY and CDR2 is SVGAGI. The V end was cut by 0 bases, the J end by 0 bases, with 3 bases between. The CDR3 is CASSYSDSYEQYF. The CDR3 DNA sequence: TGTGCCAGCAGTTACTCTGACTCCTACGAGCAGTACTTC.

This clone was observed a few times. J is TRBJ2-7 and V is TRBV5-1; D is possibly TRBD1 or TRBD2 (6 bases each). Trimming cost V 4 bases and J 5 bases, with 16 bases left between them. The germline V gene encodes CDR1 SGHRS and CDR2 YFSETQ. CDR3 size: 14 residues. In DNA form, the CDR3 reads TGCGCCAGCAGCCTTGGGGGGCGCATCAACGAGCAGTACTTC. Translating it yields CASSLGGRINEQYF.

The chain recombines TRBV7-6 with TRBJ2-2, with 7 nucleotides matching TRBD2. Losses at the gene ends were 1 base for V and 5 bases for J; bases not matched to a gene: 7. The germline CDR1 and CDR2 sequences are SGHVS and FNYEAQ. The CDR3 contains 16 residues. CDR3: CASSLGREIRTGELFF. DNA for the CDR3: TGTGCCAGCAGCTTAGGGCGGGAGATAAGGACCGGGGAGCTGTTTTTT.

This chain joins TRBV10-3 and TRBJ2-7; 10 nucleotides align to TRBD2. The CDR3 loop spans 15 amino acids. V shed 2 bases and J 6 bases; nucleotides not matched to a gene: 7. Germline assignment: CDR1 ENHRY and CDR2 SYGVKD. CDR3 nucleotide sequence: TGTGCCATCAGTGAGCCCGGACTAGCGGAGACCGAGCAGTACTTC. This encodes CAISEPGLAETEQYF.

This chain links TRBV4-1 with TRBJ2-2; D is unclear. Deletions cut 1 base from V and 5 bases from J, with 8 bases between. The CDR3 consists of 14 residues. Germline V gene lookup returns CDR1 MGHRA and CDR2 YSYEKL. CDR3 nucleotides: TGCGCCAGCAGCCAAGGCCCGTTAACCGGGGAGCTGTTTTTT. It specifies CASSQGPLTGELFF.

The genes are TRBV9 and TRBJ2-7, with D tentatively TRBD1 (6 bases). Trimming cost V 4 bases and J 3 bases, with 17 bases left between them. Germline assignment: CDR1 SGDLS and CDR2 YYNGEE. The CDR3 contains 15 residues. Here the CDR3 reads CASSPNHPGVYEQYF. For the CDR3, the DNA is TGTGCCAGCAGCCCCAACCACCCAGGGGTCTACGAGCAGTACTTC.